These T cell receptor beta chains were read from a single sample in a study of blood T cells in healthy people across ages. TCRdb used MiXCR to reprocess the 5' RACE reads, holding one entry per CDR3 protein. In the table there are 1.5 million to 2 million distinct CDR3 sequences, just under 50% of which are singletons. The sample was blood. These receptors all stem from a woman in her forties in good health. The CDR3 runs from the conserved cysteine through the conserved F or W. A D gene is named only where the DNA matches it firmly. The listing skips clone size in some rows; elsewhere it reads once, few, many or a size class.

TRBJ2-7 | many | . | TRBV5-1 | CASSETTYEQYF | TGCGCCAGCAGCGAGACAACCTACGAGCAGTACTTC
TRBJ1-1 | . | . | TRBV29-1 | CSVRQPQTTEAFF | TGCAGCGTAAGACAGCCTCAGACCACTGAAGCTTTCTTT
TRBJ1-4 | . | . | TRBV12-1 | CASSSGPYEKLFF | TGTGCCAGCAGCTCGGGCCCGTATGAAAAACTGTTTTTT
TRBJ2-1 | few | TRBD2 | TRBV11-2 | CASSRSSGRAPYNEQFF | TGTGCCAGCAGCCGGAGTAGCGGGCGGGCTCCATACAATGAGCAGTTCTTC
TRBJ2-7 | . | . | TRBV7-2 | CASSPTPTDLSYEQSF | TGCGCCAGCAGCCCCACGCCTACTGATCTCTCCTACGAGCAGTCCTTC
TRBJ1-1 | . | . | TRBV5-5 | CASSPIVVGSEAFF | TGTGCCAGCAGCCCCATCGTGGTGGGCTCGGAAGCTTTCTTT
TRBJ2-1 | . | TRBD2 | TRBV5-1 | CASSYQTSGGHAYNEQFF | TGCGCCAGCAGCTACCAGACTAGCGGGGGTCACGCCTACAATGAGCAGTTCTTC
TRBJ1-5 | few | . | TRBV7-2 | CASRPTPSNQPQHF | TGTGCCAGCAGACCCACACCTAGCAATCAGCCCCAGCATTTT
TRBJ1-5 | . | . | TRBV6-6 | CATFLGGTSNQPQHF | TGTGCCACTTTCCTGGGGGGGACGAGCAATCAGCCCCAGCATTTT
TRBJ1-2 | . | TRBD1 | TRBV15 | CATSTGQDPFYGYTF | TGTGCCACCAGCACGGGACAGGACCCGTTCTATGGCTACACCTTC
TRBJ2-7 | . | . | TRBV6-2/TRBV6-3 | CASRKGTGSPYEQYF | TGTGCCAGCAGAAAGGGTACAGGGTCCCCCTACGAGCAGTACTTC
TRBJ1-2 | few | . | TRBV20-1 | CSARDNTYGYTF | TGCAGTGCTAGAGACAATACCTATGGCTACACCTTC
TRBJ1-4 | . | . | TRBV4-2 | CASSQDVSLAEEKLFF | TGTGCCAGCAGCCAAGACGTAAGCCTAGCAGAAGAAAAACTGTTTTTT
TRBJ2-3 | . | TRBD1 | TRBV20-1 | CSAPRDSLTDTQYF | TGCAGTGCTCCCCGGGACAGCCTCACAGATACGCAGTATTTT
TRBJ1-4 | . | TRBD1 | TRBV10-3 | CAISDGTGGAGEKLFF | TGTGCCATCAGTGACGGGACAGGGGGCGCCGGTGAAAAACTGTTTTTT
TRBJ1-2 | . | . | TRBV29-1 | CSVDRTNDYGYTF | TGCAGCGTTGACAGGACCAACGACTATGGCTACACCTTC
TRBJ2-7 | . | . | TRBV5-1 | CASSVTVPSYEQYF | TGCGCCAGCAGCGTGACAGTTCCTTCCTACGAGCAGTACTTC
TRBJ1-2 | . | . | TRBV18 | CASSPSRVENGGYTF | TGTGCCAGCTCACCATCCAGGGTAGAGAACGGTGGCTACACCTTC
TRBJ2-7 | . | TRBD1 | TRBV25-1 | CASTGQGPYEQYF | TGTGCCAGCACCGGACAGGGGCCCTACGAGCAGTACTTC
TRBJ2-1 | few | TRBD2 | TRBV12-3/TRBV12-4 | CASSKSGGLNNEQFF | TGTGCCAGCAGTAAAAGCGGGGGCCTTAACAATGAGCAGTTCTTC
TRBJ1-2 | . | . | TRBV28 | CASSLLRVNYGYTF | TGTGCCAGCAGTTTACTCAGGGTTAACTATGGCTACACCTTC
TRBJ2-7 | . | . | TRBV25-1 | CASRRLPPGRGSYEQYF | TGTGCCAGCAGGAGACTTCCCCCTGGCAGGGGCTCCTACGAGCAGTACTTC
TRBJ1-1 | few | TRBD1 | TRBV29-1 | CSVDPGDRGVIAEAFF | TGCAGCGTTGACCCCGGGGACAGGGGAGTCATCGCTGAAGCTTTCTTT
TRBJ2-5 | . | . | TRBV6-5 | CASSYVGADQETQYF | TGTGCCAGCAGTTACGTTGGGGCAGACCAAGAGACCCAGTACTTC
TRBJ1-6 | . | . | TRBV20-1 | CSARGQKSPLHF | TGCAGTGCTAGAGGTCAGAAATCACCCCTCCACTTT
TRBJ1-2 | few | . | TRBV4-2 | CASSQPLGTNYGYTF | TGTGCCAGCAGCCAACCTCTCGGGACTAACTATGGCTACACCTTC